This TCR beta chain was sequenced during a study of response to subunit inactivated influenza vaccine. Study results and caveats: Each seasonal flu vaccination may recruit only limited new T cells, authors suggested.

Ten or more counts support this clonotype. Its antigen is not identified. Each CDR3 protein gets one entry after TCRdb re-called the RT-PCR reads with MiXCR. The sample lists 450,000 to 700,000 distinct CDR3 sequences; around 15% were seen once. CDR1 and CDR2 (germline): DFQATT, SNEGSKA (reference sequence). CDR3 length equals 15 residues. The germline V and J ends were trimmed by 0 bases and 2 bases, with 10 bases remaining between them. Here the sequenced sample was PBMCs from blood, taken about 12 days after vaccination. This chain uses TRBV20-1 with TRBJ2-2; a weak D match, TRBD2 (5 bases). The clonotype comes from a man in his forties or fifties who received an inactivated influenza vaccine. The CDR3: CSARDRGYNTGELFF. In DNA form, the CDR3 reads TGCAGTGCTAGAGATCGAGGGTACAACACCGGGGAGCTGTTTTTT.